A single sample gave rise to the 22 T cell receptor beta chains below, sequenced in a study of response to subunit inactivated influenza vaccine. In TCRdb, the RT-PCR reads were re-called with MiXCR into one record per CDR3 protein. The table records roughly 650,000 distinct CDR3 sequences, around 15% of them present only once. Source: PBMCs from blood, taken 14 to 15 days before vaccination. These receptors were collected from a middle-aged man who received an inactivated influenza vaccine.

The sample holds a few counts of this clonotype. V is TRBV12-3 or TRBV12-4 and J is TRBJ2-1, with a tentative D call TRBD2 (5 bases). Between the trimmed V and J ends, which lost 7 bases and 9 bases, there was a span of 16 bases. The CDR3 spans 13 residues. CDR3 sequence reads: CASTSAVGSEQFF. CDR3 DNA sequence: TGTGCCAGCACCTCGGCTGTAGGGAGTGAGCAGTTCTTC.

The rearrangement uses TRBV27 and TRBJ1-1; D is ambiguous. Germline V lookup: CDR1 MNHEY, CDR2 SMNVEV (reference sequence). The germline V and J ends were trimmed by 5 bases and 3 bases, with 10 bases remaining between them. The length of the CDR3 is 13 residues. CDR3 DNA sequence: TGTGCCAGCAGTCTAAGTAGGTACACTGAAGCTTTCTTT. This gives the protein CASSLSRYTEAFF.

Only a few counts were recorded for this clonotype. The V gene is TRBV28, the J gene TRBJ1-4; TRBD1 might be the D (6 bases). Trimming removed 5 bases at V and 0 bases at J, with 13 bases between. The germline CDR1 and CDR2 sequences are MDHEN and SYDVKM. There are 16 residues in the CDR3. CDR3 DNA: TGTGCCAGCAGTCCCGATCGGACAGCAACTAATGAAAAACTGTTTTTT. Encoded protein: CASSPDRTATNEKLFF. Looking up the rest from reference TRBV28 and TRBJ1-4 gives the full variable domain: DVKVTQSSRYLVKRTGEKVFLECVQDMDHENMFWYRQDPGLGLRLIYFSYDVKMKEKGDIPEGYSVSREKKERFSLILESASTNQTSMYLCASSPDRTATNEKLFFGSGTQLSVL.

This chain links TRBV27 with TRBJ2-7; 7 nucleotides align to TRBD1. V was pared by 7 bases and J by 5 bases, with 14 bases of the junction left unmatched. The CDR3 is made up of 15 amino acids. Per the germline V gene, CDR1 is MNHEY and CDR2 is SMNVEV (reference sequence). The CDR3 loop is CASNPLPTGTDEQYF. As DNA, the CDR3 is TGTGCCAGCAATCCACTTCCGACAGGGACGGACGAGCAGTACTTC.

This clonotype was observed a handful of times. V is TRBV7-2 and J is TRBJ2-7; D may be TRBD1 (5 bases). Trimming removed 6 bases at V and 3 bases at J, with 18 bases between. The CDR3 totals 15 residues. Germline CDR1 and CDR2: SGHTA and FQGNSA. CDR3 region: CASRARAGYIYEQYF. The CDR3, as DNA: TGTGCCAGCAGAGCCCGGGCAGGGTACATCTACGAGCAGTACTTC.

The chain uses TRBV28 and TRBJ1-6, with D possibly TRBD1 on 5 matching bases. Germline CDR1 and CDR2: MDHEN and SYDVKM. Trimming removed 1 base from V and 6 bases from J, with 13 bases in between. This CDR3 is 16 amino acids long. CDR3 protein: CASSLYGGTTNSPLHF. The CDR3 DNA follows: TGTGCCAGCAGTTTATACGGGGGGACGACTAATTCACCCCTCCACTTT.

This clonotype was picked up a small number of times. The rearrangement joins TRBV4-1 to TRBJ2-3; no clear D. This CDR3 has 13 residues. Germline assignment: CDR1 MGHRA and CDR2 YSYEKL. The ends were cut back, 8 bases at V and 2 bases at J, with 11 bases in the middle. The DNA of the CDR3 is TGCGCCAGCTACCAAAGGGCCACAGATACGCAGTATTTT. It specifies CASYQRATDTQYF.

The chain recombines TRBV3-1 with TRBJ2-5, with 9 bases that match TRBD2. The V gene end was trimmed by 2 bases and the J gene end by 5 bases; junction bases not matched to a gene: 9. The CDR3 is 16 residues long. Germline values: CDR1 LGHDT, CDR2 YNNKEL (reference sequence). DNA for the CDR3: TGTGCCAGCAGCCAAATAAGACTAGCGGTCCGGGAGACCCAGTACTTC. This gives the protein CASSQIRLAVRETQYF.

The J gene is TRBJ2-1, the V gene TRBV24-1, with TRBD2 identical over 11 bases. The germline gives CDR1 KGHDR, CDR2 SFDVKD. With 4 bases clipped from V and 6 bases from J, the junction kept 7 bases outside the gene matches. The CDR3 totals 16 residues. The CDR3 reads CATSDYTSGSSNEQFF. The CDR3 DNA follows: TGTGCCACCAGTGACTACACTAGCGGGAGCTCCAATGAGCAGTTCTTC.

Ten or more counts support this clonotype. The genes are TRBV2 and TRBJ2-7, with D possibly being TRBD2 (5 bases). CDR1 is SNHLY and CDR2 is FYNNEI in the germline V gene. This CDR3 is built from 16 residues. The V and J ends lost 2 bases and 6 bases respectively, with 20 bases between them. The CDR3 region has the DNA TGTGCCAGCAGTGAATTGGCGCCCGGGGTCCCCTGCGAGCAGTACTTC. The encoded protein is CASSELAPGVPCEQYF.

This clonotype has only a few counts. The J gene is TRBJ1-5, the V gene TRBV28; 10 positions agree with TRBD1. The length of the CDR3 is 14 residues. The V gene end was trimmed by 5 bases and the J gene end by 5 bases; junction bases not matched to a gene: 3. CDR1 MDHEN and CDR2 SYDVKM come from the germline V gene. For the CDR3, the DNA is TGTGCCAGCAGTGACAGGGGGCCCTATCAGCCCCAGCATTTT. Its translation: CASSDRGPYQPQHF.

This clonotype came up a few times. The CDR3 nucleotides are TGCAGTGCTGTCCGTCTAGCGGGATCAGATACGCAGTATTTT. It encodes CSAVRLAGSDTQYF. The chain joins TRBV20-1 to TRBJ2-3; TRBD2 aligns across 9 bases. The CDR3 covers 14 residues. Trimming at V came to 5 bases and at J to 4 bases, leaving 7 bases not matched to a gene. Per germline, CDR1 DFQATT and CDR2 SNEGSKA (reference sequence).

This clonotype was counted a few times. For the CDR3, the DNA is TGTGCCAGCAGCCTCCGCGCACAGGATTCCTACGAGCAGTACTTC. It yields the protein CASSLRAQDSYEQYF. The chain carries TRBV4-2 and TRBJ2-7; weak D call: TRBD1 (5 bases). The germline CDR1 and CDR2 sequences are LGHNA and YNFKEQ. The CDR3 has 15 residues. Trimming stripped 4 bases from V and 1 base from J, with 14 bases between.

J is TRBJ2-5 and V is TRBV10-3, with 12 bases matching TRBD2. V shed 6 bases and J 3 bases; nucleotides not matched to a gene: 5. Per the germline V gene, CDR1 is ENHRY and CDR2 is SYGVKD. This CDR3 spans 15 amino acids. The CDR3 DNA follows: TGTGCCATCAGACCTAGCGGGGGGGCGGAAGAGACCCAGTACTTC. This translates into CAIRPSGGAEETQYF.

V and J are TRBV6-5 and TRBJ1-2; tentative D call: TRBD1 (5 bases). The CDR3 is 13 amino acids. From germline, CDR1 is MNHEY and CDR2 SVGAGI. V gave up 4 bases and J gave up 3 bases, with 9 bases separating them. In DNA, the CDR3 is TGTGCCAGCAGTTCCGACAGAGACTATGGCTACACCTTC. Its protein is CASSSDRDYGYTF.

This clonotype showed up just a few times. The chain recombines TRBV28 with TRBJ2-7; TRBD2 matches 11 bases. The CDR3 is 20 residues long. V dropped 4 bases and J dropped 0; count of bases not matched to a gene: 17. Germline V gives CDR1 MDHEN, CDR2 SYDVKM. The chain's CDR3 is CASSSPPTGLAVLSSYEQYF. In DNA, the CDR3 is TGTGCCAGCAGTTCCCCTCCGACGGGACTAGCGGTCCTCAGCTCCTACGAGCAGTACTTC.

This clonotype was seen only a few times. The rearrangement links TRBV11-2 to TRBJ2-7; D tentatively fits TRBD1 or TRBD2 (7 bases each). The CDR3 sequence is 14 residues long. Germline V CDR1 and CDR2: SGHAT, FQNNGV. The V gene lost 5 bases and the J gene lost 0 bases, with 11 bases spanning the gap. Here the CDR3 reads CASSQGGTSYEQYF. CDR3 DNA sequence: TGTGCCAGCAGCCAGGGGGGGACCTCCTACGAGCAGTACTTC.

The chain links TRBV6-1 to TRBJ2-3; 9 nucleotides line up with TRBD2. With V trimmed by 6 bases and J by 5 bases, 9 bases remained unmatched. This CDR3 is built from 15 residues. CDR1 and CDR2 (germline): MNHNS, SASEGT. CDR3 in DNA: TGTGCCAGCAGCTCTAGCGGGAACCTGGGAGATACGCAGTATTTT. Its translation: CASSSSGNLGDTQYF.

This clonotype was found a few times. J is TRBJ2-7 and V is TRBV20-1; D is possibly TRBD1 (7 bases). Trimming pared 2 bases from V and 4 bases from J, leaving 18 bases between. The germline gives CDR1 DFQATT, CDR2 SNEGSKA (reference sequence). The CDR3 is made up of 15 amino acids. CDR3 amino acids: CSARPPGGLRYEQYF. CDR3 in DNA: TGCAGTGCTAGACCTCCAGGGGGGCTTCGGTACGAGCAGTACTTC.

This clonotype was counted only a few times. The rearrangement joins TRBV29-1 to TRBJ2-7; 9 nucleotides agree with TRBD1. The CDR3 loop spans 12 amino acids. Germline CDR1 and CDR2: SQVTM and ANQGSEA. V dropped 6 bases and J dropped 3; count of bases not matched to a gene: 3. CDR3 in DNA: TGCAGCGTATCGGACAGGGGCTACGAGCAGTACTTC. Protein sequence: CSVSDRGYEQYF.

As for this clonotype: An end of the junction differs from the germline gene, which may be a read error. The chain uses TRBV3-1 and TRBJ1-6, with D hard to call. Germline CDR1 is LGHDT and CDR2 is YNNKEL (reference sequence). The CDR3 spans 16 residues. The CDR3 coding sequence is TGTGCCAGCAGCCAAGAAGGAGGCAGGAGGAATTCACACCTCCACTTT. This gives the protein CASSQEGGRRNSHLHF.

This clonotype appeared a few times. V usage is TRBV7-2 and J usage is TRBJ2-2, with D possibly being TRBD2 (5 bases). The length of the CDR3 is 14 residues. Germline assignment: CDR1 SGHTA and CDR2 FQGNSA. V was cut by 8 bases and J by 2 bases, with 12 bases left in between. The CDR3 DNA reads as TGTGCCAGCCTCGGGGTCTCCAACACCGGGGAGCTGTTTTTT. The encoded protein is CASLGVSNTGELFF.